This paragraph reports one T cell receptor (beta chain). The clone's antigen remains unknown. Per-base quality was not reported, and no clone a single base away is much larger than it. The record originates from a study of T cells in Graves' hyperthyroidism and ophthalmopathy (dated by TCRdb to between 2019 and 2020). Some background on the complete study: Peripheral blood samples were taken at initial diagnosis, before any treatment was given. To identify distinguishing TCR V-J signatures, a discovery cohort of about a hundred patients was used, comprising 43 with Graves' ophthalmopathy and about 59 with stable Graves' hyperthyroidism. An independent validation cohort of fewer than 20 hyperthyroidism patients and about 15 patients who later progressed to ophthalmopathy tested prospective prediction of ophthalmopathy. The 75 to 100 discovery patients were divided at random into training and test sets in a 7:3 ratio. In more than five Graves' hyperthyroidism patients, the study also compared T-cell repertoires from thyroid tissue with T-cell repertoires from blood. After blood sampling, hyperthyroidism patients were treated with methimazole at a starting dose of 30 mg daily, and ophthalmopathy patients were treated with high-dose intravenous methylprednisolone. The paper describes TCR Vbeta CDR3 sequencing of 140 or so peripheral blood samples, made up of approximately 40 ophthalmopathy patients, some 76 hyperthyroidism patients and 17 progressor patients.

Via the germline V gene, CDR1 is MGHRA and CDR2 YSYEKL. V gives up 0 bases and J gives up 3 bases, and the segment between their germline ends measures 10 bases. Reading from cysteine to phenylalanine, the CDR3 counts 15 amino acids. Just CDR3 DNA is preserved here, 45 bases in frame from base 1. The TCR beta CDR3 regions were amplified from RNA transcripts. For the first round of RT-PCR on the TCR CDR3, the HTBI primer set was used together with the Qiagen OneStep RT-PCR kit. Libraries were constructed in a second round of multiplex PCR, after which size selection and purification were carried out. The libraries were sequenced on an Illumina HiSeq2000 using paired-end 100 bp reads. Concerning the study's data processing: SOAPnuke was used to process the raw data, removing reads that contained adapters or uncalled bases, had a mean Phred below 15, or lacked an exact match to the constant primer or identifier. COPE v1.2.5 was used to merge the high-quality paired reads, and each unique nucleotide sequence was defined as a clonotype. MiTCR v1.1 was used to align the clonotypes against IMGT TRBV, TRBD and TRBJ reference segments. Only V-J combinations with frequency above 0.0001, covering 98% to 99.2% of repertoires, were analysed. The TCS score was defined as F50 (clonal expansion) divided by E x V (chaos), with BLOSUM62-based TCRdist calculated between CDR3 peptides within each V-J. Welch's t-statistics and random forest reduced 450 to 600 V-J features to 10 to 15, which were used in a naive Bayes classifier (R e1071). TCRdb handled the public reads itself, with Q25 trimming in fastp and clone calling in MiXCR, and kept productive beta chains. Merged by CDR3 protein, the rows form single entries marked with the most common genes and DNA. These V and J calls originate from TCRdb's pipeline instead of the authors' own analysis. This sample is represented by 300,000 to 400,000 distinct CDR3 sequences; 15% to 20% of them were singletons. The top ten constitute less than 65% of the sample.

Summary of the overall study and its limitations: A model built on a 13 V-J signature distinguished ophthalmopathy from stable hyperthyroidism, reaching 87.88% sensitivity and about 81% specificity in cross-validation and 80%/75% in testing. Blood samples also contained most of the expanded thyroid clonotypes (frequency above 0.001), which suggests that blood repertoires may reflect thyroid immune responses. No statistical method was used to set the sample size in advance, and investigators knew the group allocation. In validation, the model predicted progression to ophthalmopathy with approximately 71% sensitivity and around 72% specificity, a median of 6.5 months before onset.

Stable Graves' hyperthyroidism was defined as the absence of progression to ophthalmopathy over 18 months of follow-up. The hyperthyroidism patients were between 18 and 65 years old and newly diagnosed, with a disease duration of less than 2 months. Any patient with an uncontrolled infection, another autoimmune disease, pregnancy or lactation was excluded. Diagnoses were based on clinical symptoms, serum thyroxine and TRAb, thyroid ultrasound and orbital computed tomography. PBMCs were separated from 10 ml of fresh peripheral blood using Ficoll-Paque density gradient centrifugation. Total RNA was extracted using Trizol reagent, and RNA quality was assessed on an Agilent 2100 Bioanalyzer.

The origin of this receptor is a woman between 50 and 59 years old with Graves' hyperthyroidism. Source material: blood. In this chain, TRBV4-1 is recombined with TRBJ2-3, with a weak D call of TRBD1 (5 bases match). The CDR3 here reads CASSQDQGRTDTQYF. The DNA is TGCGCCAGCAGCCAAGACCAGGGTAGGACAGATACGCAGTATTTT.